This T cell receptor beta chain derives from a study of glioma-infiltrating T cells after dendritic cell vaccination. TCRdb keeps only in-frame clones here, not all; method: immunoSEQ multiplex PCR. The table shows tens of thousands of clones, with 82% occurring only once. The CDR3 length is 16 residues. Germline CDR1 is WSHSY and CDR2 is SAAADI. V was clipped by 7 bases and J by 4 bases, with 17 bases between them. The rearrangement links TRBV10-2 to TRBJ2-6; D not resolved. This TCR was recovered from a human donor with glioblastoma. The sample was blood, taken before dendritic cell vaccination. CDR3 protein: CASTDSWRSGANVLTF. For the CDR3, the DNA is TGCGCCAGCACCGACTCCTGGCGCTCAGGGGCCAACGTCCTGACTTTC.